One sample yielded the 30 T cell receptor beta chains listed below, sequenced in a study of early T cells in non-severe SARS-CoV-2 infection. Each CDR3 protein is one row after TCRdb ran MiXCR on the 5' RACE reads. This table has under 85,000 distinct CDR3 sequences, 9.5% to 15% appearing once. Sequenced sample: whole blood. Every receptor here comes from an adult who was a healthcare worker with PCR-confirmed SARS-CoV-2 infection or an uninfected control (not recorded which).

This clonotype appeared many times. The V and J genes are TRBV6-2 or TRBV6-3 and TRBJ2-1; TRBD2 matches 9 bases. Germline V gene data show CDR1 as MNHEY and CDR2 as SVGEGT. The CDR3 is made up of 15 amino acids. V lost 8 bases and J lost 0; bases outside the gene matches: 5. CDR3 amino acids: CASQSSGSSYNEQFF. CDR3 DNA: TGTGCCAGCCAGAGTAGCGGGAGCTCCTACAATGAGCAGTTCTTC.

The table lists this clonotype with many counts. The chain recombines TRBV19 with TRBJ1-5; tentatively, D is TRBD1 (6 bases). Looked up from germline, CDR1 is LNHDA and CDR2 is SQIVND (reference sequence). The CDR3 runs to 17 residues. The V gene lost 5 bases and the J gene lost 0 bases, with 17 bases spanning the gap. The CDR3 nucleotides read TGTGCCAGTAGTTCCGATCCAGGGGAACATAGCAATCAGCCCCAGCATTTT. Its translation: CASSSDPGEHSNQPQHF.

This clonotype was seen more than once but under ten times. The chain has TRBV19 and TRBJ1-1, with unresolved D. With 4 bases removed from V and 5 bases from J, the gap between germline ends came to 11 bases. The CDR3 is 13 residues long. From germline, CDR1 is LNHDA and CDR2 SQIVND (reference sequence). The DNA for the CDR3 is TGTGCCAGTAGTAGTAGTATCGGGACTGAAGCTTTCTTT. It yields the protein CASSSSIGTEAFF.

This clonotype was seen more than once but under ten times. This rearrangement joins TRBV6-5 to TRBJ2-1, with a weak D call TRBD2 (6 bases). V was clipped by 2 bases and J by 11 bases, with 10 bases between them. The CDR3 extends over 12 amino acids. Germline-derived CDR1 and CDR2 are MNHEY and SVGAGI. This CDR3 reads CASSYGGRQQFF. The CDR3 DNA is TGTGCCAGCAGTTACGGGGGGAGGCAGCAGTTCTTC.

Many counts were recorded for this clonotype. This sequence joins TRBV4-2 and TRBJ2-6; D ambiguous. The CDR3 covers 15 residues. CDR1 is LGHNA and CDR2 is YNFKEQ in the germline V gene. V lost 0 bases, J lost 0 bases, and 3 bases lay in between. In nucleotides, the CDR3 is TGTGCCAGCAGCCAAGAGGGCTCTGGGGCCAACGTCCTGACTTTC. It encodes CASSQEGSGANVLTF.

The chain employs TRBV4-3 and TRBJ2-2; 8 bases are a match to TRBD1. The CDR3 runs 15 residues. In germline, CDR1 is LGHNA, CDR2 YSLEER. V lost 3 bases and J lost 4; bases outside the gene matches: 4. CDR3 DNA sequence: TGCGCCAGCAGCCACAGGGGGCCGGGCACCGGGGAGCTGTTTTTT. As protein: CASSHRGPGTGELFF.

The chain recombines TRBV2 with TRBJ1-4, with D uncertain. The CDR3 runs 13 residues. Trimming took off 7 bases at V and 7 bases at J, with 13 bases between the two ends. Germline assignment: CDR1 SNHLY and CDR2 FYNNEI. The CDR3 coding sequence is TGTGCCAGCATCGGGGATAGTCGTGAAAAACTGTTTTTT. Translating it yields CASIGDSREKLFF. Full variable domain (rest looked up from reference TRBV2 and TRBJ1-4): EPEVTQTPSHQVTQMGQEVILRCVPISNHLYFYWYRQILGQKVEFLVSFYNNEISEKSEIFDDQFSVERPDGSNFTLKIRSTKLEDSAMYFCASIGDSREKLFFGSGTQLSVL.

This sequence joins TRBV6-2 or TRBV6-3 and TRBJ2-7; perhaps D is TRBD1 or TRBD2 (5 bases each). In germline, CDR1 is MNHEY, CDR2 SVGEGT. V was clipped by 4 bases and J by 3 bases, with 16 bases between them. The CDR3 is 15 residues long. CDR3 nucleotides: TGTGCCAGCAGTTCTGGGACCGCCGCCTTCTACGAGCAGTACTTC. The encoded protein is CASSSGTAAFYEQYF.

This clonotype showed up many times. The chain links TRBV5-1 to TRBJ2-1; D not resolved. The CDR3 length is 14 residues. V lost 4 bases and J 1 base, leaving 9 bases between the germline ends. Germline CDR1 is SGHRS and CDR2 is YFSETQ. This chain's CDR3 is CASSGFTSYNEQFF. The CDR3 DNA sequence: TGCGCCAGCAGCGGGTTTACTTCCTACAATGAGCAGTTCTTC.

This clonotype was seen many times. The chain couples TRBV20-1 to TRBJ2-1; no firm D call. CDR1 and CDR2 from the germline V gene are DFQATT and SNEGSKA (reference sequence). This CDR3 contains 15 residues. V lost 1 base, J lost 2 bases, and 12 bases lay in between. CDR3 coding DNA: TGCAGTGCTAGAGCCCCAGGATGGGCCTACAATGAGCAGTTCTTC. It yields the protein CSARAPGWAYNEQFF.

A few counts support this clonotype. The rearrangement joins TRBV29-1 to TRBJ1-2; possible D gene TRBD1, 5 bases. The ends were cut back, 6 bases at V and 6 bases at J, with 20 bases in the middle. This CDR3 spans 14 amino acids. Germline CDR1 and CDR2: SQVTM and ANQGSEA. CDR3 nucleotide sequence: TGCAGCGTCCAACAGGACTTCCGCGAAGATGGCTACACCTTC. It is translated as CSVQQDFREDGYTF.

Ten or more counts support this clonotype. CDR3 in amino acids: CASRGYYGYTF. CDR3 DNA: TGTGCCAGCAGGGGCTACTATGGCTACACCTTC. The V and J genes are TRBV6-2 or TRBV6-3 and TRBJ1-2; no firm D call. This CDR3 spans 11 amino acids. Between the trimmed V and J ends, which lost 6 bases and 3 bases, there was a span of 5 bases. Germline V gene data show CDR1 as MNHEY and CDR2 as SVGEGT.

This clonotype was picked up many times. J is TRBJ1-1 and V is TRBV7-8, with D maybe TRBD1 (5 bases). Deletions cut 5 bases from V and 7 bases from J, with 11 bases between. Germline V gene lookup returns CDR1 SGHVS and CDR2 FQNEAQ. This CDR3 is 12 amino acids long. The CDR3 DNA is TGTGCCAGCAGCGGGCAGGGCCTTGAAGCTTTCTTT. Translation: CASSGQGLEAFF.

This clonotype was detected only a few times. This chain connects TRBV29-1 to TRBJ2-7; 7 bases are shared with TRBD2. Germline CDR1 and CDR2: SQVTM and ANQGSEA. The V gene end was trimmed by 3 bases and the J gene end by 2 bases; junction bases not matched to a gene: 1. CDR3 length: 12 amino acids. CDR3 in DNA: TGCAGCGTTGACGCGGGGGCCTACGAGCAGTACTTC. Amino acid sequence: CSVDAGAYEQYF.

At least ten counts were recorded for this clonotype. The V gene is TRBV14, the J gene TRBJ2-6; perhaps TRBD1 as D (6 bases). The CDR3 runs to 15 residues. Germline CDR1 and CDR2: SGHDN and FVKESK. Deletions cut 6 bases from V and 2 bases from J, with 11 bases between. The CDR3 reads CASRPTGPGANVLTF. The CDR3 DNA follows: TGTGCCAGCAGACCCACAGGGCCTGGGGCCAACGTCCTGACTTTC.

The gene calls are TRBV3-1 and TRBJ2-7, with D possibly being TRBD1 or TRBD2 (6 bases each). The CDR3 contains 17 residues. V lost 1 base and J 1 base, leaving 17 bases between the germline ends. CDR1 and CDR2 from the germline V gene are LGHDT and YNNKEL (reference sequence). In DNA, the CDR3 is TGTGCCAGCAGCCAAGCGGTGGACGGGGGCCCTTCCTACGAGCAGTACTTC. This codes for CASSQAVDGGPSYEQYF.

This clonotype was detected only a few times. The gene calls are TRBV29-1 and TRBJ2-5, with 8 bases fitting TRBD1. Trimming cost V 3 bases and J 5 bases; bases outside gene matches: 5. Germline V lookup: CDR1 SQVTM, CDR2 ANQGSEA. The CDR3 totals 13 residues. The DNA of the CDR3 is TGCAGCGTTGATCAGGGGGCGCCGGAGACCCAGTACTTC. It specifies CSVDQGAPETQYF.

This clonotype came up a few times. V gene TRBV5-1 combines with J gene TRBJ1-6, with 8 bases aligning to TRBD1. The V segment lost 5 bases and the J segment 5 bases; nucleotides outside the gene matches: 9. The CDR3 runs 16 residues. Germline V lookup: CDR1 SGHRS, CDR2 YFSETQ. CDR3 protein: CASSSRVTGDNSPLHF. CDR3 sequence (DNA): TGCGCCAGCAGTTCAAGGGTGACAGGGGATAATTCACCCCTCCACTTT.

This chain links TRBV2 with TRBJ1-6; D gene uncertain. The CDR3 is 14 amino acids. Germline lookup yields CDR1 SNHLY and CDR2 FYNNEI. The V and J ends lost 6 bases and 9 bases respectively, with 15 bases between them. CDR3 loop: CASRPERDSSPLHF. Written as DNA, the CDR3 is TGTGCCAGCAGACCCGAAAGAGATAGTTCACCCCTCCACTTT.

This clonotype was found many times. The V and J genes are TRBV6-6 and TRBJ1-2, with a weak D call TRBD1 (6 bases). The germline V and J ends were trimmed by 6 bases and 4 bases, with 18 bases remaining between them. Germline assignment: CDR1 MNHNY and CDR2 SVGAGI (reference sequence). This CDR3 contains 15 residues. This CDR3 is CASSQGPTAGYGYTF. DNA for the CDR3: TGTGCCAGCAGCCAGGGGCCGACCGCTGGCTATGGCTACACCTTC.

This clonotype has a handful of counts. This CDR3 reads CASSPGLRETQYF. In DNA, the CDR3 is TGTGCCAGCAGCCCGGGGTTACGAGAGACCCAGTACTTC. The V gene is TRBV7-7, the J gene TRBJ2-5; a possible D gene is TRBD2 (5 bases). V lost 5 bases and J 4 bases, leaving 11 bases between the germline ends. Germline CDR1 is SSHAT and CDR2 is FNYEAQ (reference sequence). The CDR3 extends over 13 amino acids. The entire variable domain, with the rest obtained from reference TRBV7-7 and TRBJ2-5, is as follows: GAGVSQSPRYKVTKRGQDVTLRCDPISSHATLYWYQQALGQGPEFLTYFNYEAQPDKSGLPSDRFSAERPEGSISTLTIQRTEQRDSAMYRCASSPGLRETQYFGPGTRLLVL.

This clonotype was observed at least ten times. The rearrangement links TRBV29-1 to TRBJ1-2, with TRBD1 matching over 7 bases. The CDR3 has 14 residues. V was pared by 6 bases and J by 6 bases, with 13 bases of the junction left unmatched. The germline gives CDR1 SQVTM, CDR2 ANQGSEA. The CDR3 DNA reads TGCAGCGTGACGCAGCGACAGGGCCTAAATGGCTACACCTTC. Protein sequence: CSVTQRQGLNGYTF.

The chain links TRBV6-2 or TRBV6-3 to TRBJ1-1; D is perhaps TRBD1 (5 bases). Germline CDR1 MNHEY, CDR2 SVGEGT. V gave up 6 bases and J gave up 2 bases, with 19 bases separating them. The length of the CDR3 is 16 residues. The CDR3 DNA is TGTGCCAGCAGCCAATGGGGGGGATCGGTAAACACTGAAGCTTTCTTT. Translating gives CASSQWGGSVNTEAFF.

This clonotype has more than one count but fewer than ten. CDR3 DNA sequence: TGCGCCAGCAGCTTGGGGACAGGGGGGATCTACGAGCAGTACTTC. It is translated as CASSLGTGGIYEQYF. The rearrangement joins TRBV5-1 to TRBJ2-7; TRBD1 aligns across 10 bases. The trim removed 0 bases at V and 3 bases at J, leaving 3 bases unmatched. This CDR3 spans 15 amino acids. Germline V lookup: CDR1 SGHRS, CDR2 YFSETQ. Full variable domain (outside the CDR3, taken from reference TRBV5-1 and TRBJ2-7): KAGVTQTPRYLIKTRGQQVTLSCSPISGHRSVSWYQQTPGQGLQFLFEYFSETQRNKGNFPGRFSGRQFSNSRSEMNVSTLELGDSALYLCASSLGTGGIYEQYFGPGTRLTVT.

This clonotype was detected many times. V is TRBV10-1 and J is TRBJ1-6, with a possible D match to TRBD1 (6 bases). This CDR3 is built from 16 residues. The germline V gene encodes CDR1 WNHNN and CDR2 SYGVQD (reference sequence). Trimming pared 0 bases from V and 13 bases from J, leaving 19 bases between. As DNA, the CDR3 is TGCGCCAGCAGTGAGTCGACAGGATCGCCTATTGGGCCCCTCCACTTT. It encodes CASSESTGSPIGPLHF.

This clonotype was seen at least ten times. The CDR3 here is CASSLARTTDTQYF. DNA for the CDR3: TGTGCCAGCAGCTTAGCGCGGACCACAGATACGCAGTATTTT. The genes are TRBV7-8 and TRBJ2-3; no clear D gene. The germline V gene encodes CDR1 SGHVS and CDR2 FQNEAQ. The CDR3 runs to 14 residues. Trimming pared 0 bases from V and 2 bases from J, leaving 6 bases between. The full variable domain, in which reference TRBV7-8 and TRBJ2-3 provide the parts outside the CDR3, is GAGVSQSPRYKVAKRGQDVALRCDPISGHVSLFWYQQALGQGPEFLTYFQNEAQLDKSGLPSDRFFAERPEGSVSTLKIQRTQQEDSAVYLCASSLARTTDTQYFGPGTRLTVL.

The V and J genes are TRBV19 and TRBJ1-2, with 8 bases lining up with TRBD1. The junction had 9 bases not matched to a gene; V was cut back by 7 bases and J by 5 bases. The CDR3 loop spans 14 amino acids. Germline CDR1 LNHDA, CDR2 SQIVND (reference sequence). CDR3 in amino acids: CASTQGALGYGYTF. CDR3 DNA: TGTGCCAGTACGCAGGGGGCGCTTGGGTATGGCTACACCTTC.

The table lists this clonotype with many counts. The chain is built from TRBV3-1 and TRBJ1-6, with unresolved D. Per germline, CDR1 LGHDT and CDR2 YNNKEL (reference sequence). The CDR3 loop spans 14 amino acids. V dropped 1 base and J dropped 6 bases, with 7 bases sitting between them. CDR3 sequence reads: CASSQVASNSPLHF. CDR3 nucleotide sequence: TGTGCCAGCAGCCAAGTCGCGAGTAATTCACCCCTCCACTTT.

The chain combines TRBV11-2 with TRBJ2-7, with TRBD2 as a possible D gene (5 bases). V dropped 3 bases and J dropped 2 bases, with 14 bases sitting between them. The CDR3 is made up of 15 amino acids. Germline loops: CDR1 SGHAT, CDR2 FQNNGV. The CDR3 nucleotides are TGTGCCAGCAGCTTTCCCCCCGCGGGTACCTACGAGCAGTACTTC. This translates into CASSFPPAGTYEQYF.

This clonotype has only a few counts. The V and J genes are TRBV6-5 and TRBJ2-7, with D possibly matching TRBD2 (6 bases). Trimming shortened V by 5 bases and J by 6 bases, and 20 bases separated the two germline ends. The CDR3 sequence is 15 residues long. Per germline, CDR1 MNHEY and CDR2 SVGAGI. CDR3 region: CASSPPGTPRGEQYF. The CDR3, as DNA: TGTGCCAGCAGTCCGCCCGGGACTCCCAGAGGCGAGCAGTACTTC.